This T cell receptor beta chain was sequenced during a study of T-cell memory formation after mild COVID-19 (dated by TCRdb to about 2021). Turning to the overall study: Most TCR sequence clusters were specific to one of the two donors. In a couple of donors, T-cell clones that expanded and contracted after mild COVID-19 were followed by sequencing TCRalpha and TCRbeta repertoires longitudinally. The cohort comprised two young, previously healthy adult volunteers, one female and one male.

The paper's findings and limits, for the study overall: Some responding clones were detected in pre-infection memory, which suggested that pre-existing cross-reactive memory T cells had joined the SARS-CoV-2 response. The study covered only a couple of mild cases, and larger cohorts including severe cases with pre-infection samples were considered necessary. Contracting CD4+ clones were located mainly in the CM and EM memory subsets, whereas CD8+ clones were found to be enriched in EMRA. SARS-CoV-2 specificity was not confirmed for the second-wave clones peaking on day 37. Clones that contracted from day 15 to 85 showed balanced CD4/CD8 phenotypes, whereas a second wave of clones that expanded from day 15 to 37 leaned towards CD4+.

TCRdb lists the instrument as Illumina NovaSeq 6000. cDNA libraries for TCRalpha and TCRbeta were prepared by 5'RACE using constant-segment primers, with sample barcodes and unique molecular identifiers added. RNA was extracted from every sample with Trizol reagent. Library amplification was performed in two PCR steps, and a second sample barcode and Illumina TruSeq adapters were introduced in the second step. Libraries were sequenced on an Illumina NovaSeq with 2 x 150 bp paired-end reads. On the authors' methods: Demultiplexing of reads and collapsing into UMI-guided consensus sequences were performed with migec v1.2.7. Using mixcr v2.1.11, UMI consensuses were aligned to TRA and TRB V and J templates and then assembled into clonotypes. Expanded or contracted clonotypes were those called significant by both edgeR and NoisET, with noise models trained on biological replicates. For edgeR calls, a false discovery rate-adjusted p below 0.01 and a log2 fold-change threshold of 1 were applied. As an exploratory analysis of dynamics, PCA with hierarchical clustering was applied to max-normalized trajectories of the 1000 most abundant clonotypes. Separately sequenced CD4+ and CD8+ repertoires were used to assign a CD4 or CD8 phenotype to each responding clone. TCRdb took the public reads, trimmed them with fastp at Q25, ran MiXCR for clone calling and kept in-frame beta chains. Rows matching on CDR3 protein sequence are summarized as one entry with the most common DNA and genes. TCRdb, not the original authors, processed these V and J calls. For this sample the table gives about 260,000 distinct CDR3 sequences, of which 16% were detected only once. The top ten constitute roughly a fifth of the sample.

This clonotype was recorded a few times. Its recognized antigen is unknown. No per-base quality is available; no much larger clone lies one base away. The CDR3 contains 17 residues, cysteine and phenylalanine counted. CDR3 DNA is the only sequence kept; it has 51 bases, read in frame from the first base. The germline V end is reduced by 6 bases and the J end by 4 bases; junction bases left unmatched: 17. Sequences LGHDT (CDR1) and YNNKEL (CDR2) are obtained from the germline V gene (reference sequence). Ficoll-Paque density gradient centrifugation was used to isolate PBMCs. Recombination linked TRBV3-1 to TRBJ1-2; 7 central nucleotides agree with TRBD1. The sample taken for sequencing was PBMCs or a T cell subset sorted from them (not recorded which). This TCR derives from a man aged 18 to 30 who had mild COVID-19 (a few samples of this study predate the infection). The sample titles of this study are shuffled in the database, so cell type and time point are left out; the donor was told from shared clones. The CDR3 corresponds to CASSQRPGTASGYGYTF. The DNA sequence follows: TGTGCCAGCAGTCAACGACCGGGGACAGCAAGCGGCTATGGCTACACCTTC. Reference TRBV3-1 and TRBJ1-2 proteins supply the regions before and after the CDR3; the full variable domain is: DTAVSQTPKYLVTQMGNDKSIKCEQNLGHDTMYWYKQDSKKFLKIMFSYNNKELIINETVPNRFSPKSPDKAHLNLHINSLELGDSAVYFCASSQRPGTASGYGYTFGSGTRLTVV.